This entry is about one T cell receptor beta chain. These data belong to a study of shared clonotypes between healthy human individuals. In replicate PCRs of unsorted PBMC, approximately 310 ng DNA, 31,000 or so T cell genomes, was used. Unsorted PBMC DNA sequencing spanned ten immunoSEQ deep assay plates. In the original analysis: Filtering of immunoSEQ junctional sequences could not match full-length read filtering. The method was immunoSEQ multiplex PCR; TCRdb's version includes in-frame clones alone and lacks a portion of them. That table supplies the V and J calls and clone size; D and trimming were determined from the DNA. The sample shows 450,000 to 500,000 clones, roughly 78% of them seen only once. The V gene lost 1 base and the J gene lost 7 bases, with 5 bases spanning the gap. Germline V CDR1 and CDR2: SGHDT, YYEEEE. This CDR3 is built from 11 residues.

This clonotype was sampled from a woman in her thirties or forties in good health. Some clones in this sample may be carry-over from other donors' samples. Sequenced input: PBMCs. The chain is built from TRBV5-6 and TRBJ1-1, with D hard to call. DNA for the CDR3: TGTGCCAGCAGCTTGTACAATGAAGCTTTCTTT. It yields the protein CASSLYNEAFF.